The present T cell receptor (beta chain) was sequenced within a study of control samples from healthy donors and cancer patients. The CDR3 length is 16 residues. V lost 1 base to trimming and J lost 5 bases, with 17 bases between them. Germline CDR1 is SEHNR and CDR2 is FQNEAQ (reference sequence). Using immunoSEQ multiplex PCR, the repertoire was profiled, and TCRdb retains in-frame clones only, with some absent. The sample includes under 70,000 clones, roughly 95% of them seen just once. The chain links TRBV7-9 to TRBJ2-5; D unclear. The sequence came from a woman between 18 and 29 years old in good health. Sequencing was done on a sample of blood. DNA of the CDR3: TGTGCCAGCAGCTTAGTGGTTGGTAGGTTTTTGGAGACCCAGTACTTC. Its translation: CASSLVVGRFLETQYF.